This T cell receptor (beta chain) was captured by sequencing in a study of blood T cell repertoires in COVID-19. Authors' methods: Amplification of reference gene primers provided the estimated nucleated cell counts. Using immunoSEQ multiplex PCR, the repertoire was profiled, and TCRdb retains in-frame clones only, with some absent. V and J calls and clone size are given by that table; D and trimming were obtained from the DNA. This table has about 200,000 clones, roughly 80% appearing once. The age range of participants was about 18 to 100 years, with residence in about 25 US areas. Participants had their cohort set by participant-reported clinical history. Symptom resolution, clearance, or two negative PCRs marked donors in Cohort 3 as recovered. This CDR3 has 14 amino acids. Germline-derived CDR1 and CDR2 are SEHNR and FQNEAQ (reference sequence). Trimming removed 1 base at V and 7 bases at J, with 14 bases between.

This TCR was sampled from a man between 40 and 49 years old who had recovered from COVID-19. The sequenced sample was PBMCs or T cells enriched from blood (not recorded which). The chain carries TRBV7-9 and TRBJ2-7, with D unresolved. CDR3 coding DNA: TGTGCCAGCAGCTTAGACGCAAAGGCGGCGGAGCAGTACTTC. It translates to CASSLDAKAAEQYF.